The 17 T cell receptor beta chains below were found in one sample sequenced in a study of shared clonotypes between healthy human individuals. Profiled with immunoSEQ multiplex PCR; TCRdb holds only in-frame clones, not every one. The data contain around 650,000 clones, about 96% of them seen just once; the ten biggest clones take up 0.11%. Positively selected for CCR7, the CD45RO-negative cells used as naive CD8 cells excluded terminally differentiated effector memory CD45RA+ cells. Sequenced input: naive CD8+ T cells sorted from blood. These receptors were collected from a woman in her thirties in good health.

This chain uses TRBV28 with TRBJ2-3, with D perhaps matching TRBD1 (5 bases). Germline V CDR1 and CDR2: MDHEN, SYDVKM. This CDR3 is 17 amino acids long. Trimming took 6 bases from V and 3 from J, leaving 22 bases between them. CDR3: CASSLGSGFVGTDTQYF. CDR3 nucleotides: TGTGCCAGCAGCTTGGGTTCAGGGTTCGTGGGTACAGATACGCAGTATTTT.

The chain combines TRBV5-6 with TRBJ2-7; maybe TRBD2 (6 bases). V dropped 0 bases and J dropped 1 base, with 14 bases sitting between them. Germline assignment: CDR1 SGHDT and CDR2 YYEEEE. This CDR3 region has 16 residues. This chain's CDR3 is CASSLALAFSSYEQYF. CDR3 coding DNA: TGTGCCAGCAGCTTGGCCCTAGCGTTTTCTTCCTACGAGCAGTACTTC.

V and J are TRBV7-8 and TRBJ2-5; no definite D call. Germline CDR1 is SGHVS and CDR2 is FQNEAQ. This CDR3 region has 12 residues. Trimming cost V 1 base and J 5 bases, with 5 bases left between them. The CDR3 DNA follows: TGTGCCAGCAGCTTAGGAGTCGAGACCCAGTACTTC. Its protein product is CASSLGVETQYF.

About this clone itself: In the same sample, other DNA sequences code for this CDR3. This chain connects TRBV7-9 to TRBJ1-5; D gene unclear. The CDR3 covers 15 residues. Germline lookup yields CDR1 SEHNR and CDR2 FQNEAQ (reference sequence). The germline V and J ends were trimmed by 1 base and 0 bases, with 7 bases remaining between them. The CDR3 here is CASSLDGYSNQPQHF. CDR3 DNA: TGTGCCAGCAGCTTAGATGGGTATAGCAATCAGCCCCAGCATTTT.

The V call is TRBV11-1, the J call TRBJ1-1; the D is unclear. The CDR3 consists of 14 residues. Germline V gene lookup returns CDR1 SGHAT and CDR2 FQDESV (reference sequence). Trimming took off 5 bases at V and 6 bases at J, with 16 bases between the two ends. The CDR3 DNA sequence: TGTGCCAGCAGCCCCGCCGCCAGAAGAGCTGAAGCTTTCTTT. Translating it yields CASSPAARRAEAFF.

CDR3 nucleotide sequence: TGTGCCAGCAGTTATAGACAGGGGGACGAGCAGTACTTC. This gives the protein CASSYRQGDEQYF. The rearrangement joins TRBV6-5 to TRBJ2-7, with TRBD1 identical over 9 bases. This CDR3 has 13 residues. CDR1 is MNHEY and CDR2 is SVGAGI in the germline V gene. V trimming: 3 bases; J trimming: 5 bases; junction bases outside the gene matches: 2.

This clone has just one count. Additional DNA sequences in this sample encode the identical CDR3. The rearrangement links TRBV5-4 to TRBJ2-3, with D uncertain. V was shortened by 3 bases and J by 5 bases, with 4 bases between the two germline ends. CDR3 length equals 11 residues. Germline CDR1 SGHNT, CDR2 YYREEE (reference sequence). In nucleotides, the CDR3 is TGTGCCAGCAGCTCGATAGATACGCAGTATTTT. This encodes CASSSIDTQYF.

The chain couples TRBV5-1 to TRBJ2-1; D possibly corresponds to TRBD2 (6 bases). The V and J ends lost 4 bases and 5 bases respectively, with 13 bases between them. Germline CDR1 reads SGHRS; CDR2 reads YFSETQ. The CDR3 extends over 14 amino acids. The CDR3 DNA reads TGCGCCAGCAGCCCGAGCGGGTCTAACAATGAGCAGTTCTTC. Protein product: CASSPSGSNNEQFF.

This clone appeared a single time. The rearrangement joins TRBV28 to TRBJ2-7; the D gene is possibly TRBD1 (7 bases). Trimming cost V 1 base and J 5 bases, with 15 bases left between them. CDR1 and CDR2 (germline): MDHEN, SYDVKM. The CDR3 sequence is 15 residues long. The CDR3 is CASSLYQGGSDEQYF. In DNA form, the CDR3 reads TGTGCCAGCAGTTTATATCAGGGGGGTTCAGACGAGCAGTACTTC.

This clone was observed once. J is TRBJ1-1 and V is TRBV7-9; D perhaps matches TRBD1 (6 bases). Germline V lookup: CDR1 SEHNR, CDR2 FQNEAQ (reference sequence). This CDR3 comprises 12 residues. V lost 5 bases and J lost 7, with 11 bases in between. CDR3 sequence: CASSAGVYEAFF. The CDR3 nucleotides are TGTGCCAGCAGCGCAGGGGTGTATGAAGCTTTCTTT. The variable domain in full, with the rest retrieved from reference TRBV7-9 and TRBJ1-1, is DTGVSQNPRHKITKRGQNVTFRCDPISEHNRLYWYRQTLGQGPEFLTYFQNEAQLEKSRLLSDRFSAERPKGSFSTLEIQRTEQGDSAMYLCASSAGVYEAFFGQGTRLTVV.

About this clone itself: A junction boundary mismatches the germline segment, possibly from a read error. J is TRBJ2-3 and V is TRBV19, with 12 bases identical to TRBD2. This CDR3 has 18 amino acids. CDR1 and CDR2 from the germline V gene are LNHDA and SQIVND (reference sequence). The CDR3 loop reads CASSIEPTSGSSRDTQYF. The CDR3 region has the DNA TGTGCCAGTAGTATAGAACCGACTAGCGGGAGCAGCAGAGATACGCAGTATTTT.

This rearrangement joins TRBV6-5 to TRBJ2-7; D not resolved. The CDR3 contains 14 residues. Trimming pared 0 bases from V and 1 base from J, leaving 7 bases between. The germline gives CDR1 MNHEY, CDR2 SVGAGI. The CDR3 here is CASSYSDGSYEQYF. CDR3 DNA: TGTGCCAGCAGTTACTCCGACGGATCCTACGAGCAGTACTTC.

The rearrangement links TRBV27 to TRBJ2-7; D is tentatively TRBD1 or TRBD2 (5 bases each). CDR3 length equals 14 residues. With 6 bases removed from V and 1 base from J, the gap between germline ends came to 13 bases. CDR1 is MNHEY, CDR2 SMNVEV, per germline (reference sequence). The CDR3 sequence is CASRFGTLSYEQYF. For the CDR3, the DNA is TGTGCCAGCAGGTTCGGGACGCTATCCTACGAGCAGTACTTC.

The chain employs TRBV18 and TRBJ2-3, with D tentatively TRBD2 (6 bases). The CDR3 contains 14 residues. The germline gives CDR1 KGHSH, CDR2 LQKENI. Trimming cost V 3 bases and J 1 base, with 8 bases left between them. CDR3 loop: CASSPSGGTDTQYF. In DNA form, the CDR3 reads TGTGCCAGCTCACCTAGCGGAGGCACAGATACGCAGTATTTT.

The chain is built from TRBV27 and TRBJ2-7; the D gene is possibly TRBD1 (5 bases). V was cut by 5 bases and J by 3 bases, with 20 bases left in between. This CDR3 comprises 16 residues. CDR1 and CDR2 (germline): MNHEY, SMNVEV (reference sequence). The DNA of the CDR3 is TGTGCCAGCAGTCAGCAGGGCCCTCCTCATTACTACGAGCAGTACTTC. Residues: CASSQQGPPHYYEQYF.

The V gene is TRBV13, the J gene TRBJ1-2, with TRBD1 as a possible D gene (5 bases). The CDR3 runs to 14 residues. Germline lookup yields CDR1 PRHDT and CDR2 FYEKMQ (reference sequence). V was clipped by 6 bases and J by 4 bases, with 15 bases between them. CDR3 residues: CASRIRDGPYGYTF. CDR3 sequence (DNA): TGTGCCAGCAGAATCCGGGACGGACCCTATGGCTACACCTTC.

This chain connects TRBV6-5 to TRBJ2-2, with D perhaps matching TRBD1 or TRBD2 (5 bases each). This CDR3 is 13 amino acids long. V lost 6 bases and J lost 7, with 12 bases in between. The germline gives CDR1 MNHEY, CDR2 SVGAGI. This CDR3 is CASRRGAGGELFF. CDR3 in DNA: TGTGCCAGCAGGAGGGGAGCTGGCGGGGAGCTGTTTTTT.